The entry below describes one TCR beta chain. The V gene lost 6 bases and the J gene lost 9 bases, with 9 bases spanning the gap. In germline, CDR1 is SGHDN, CDR2 FVKESK. The CDR3 covers 11 residues. The assay was immunoSEQ multiplex PCR, and TCRdb's table has in-frame clones only and misses some. Seen here are roughly 53,000 clones, more than 80% observed once, and the top ten hold under 3.5%. This sample is drawn from a study of blood T cell repertoires in COVID-19. The sample comprised peripheral blood. This sequence originates from a man at least 80 years old with acute or convalescent COVID-19. J is TRBJ2-4 and V is TRBV14; perhaps TRBD1 as D (6 bases). The CDR3 sequence is CASSTGFIQYF. The CDR3 bases are TGTGCCAGCAGTACAGGGTTCATTCAGTACTTC.